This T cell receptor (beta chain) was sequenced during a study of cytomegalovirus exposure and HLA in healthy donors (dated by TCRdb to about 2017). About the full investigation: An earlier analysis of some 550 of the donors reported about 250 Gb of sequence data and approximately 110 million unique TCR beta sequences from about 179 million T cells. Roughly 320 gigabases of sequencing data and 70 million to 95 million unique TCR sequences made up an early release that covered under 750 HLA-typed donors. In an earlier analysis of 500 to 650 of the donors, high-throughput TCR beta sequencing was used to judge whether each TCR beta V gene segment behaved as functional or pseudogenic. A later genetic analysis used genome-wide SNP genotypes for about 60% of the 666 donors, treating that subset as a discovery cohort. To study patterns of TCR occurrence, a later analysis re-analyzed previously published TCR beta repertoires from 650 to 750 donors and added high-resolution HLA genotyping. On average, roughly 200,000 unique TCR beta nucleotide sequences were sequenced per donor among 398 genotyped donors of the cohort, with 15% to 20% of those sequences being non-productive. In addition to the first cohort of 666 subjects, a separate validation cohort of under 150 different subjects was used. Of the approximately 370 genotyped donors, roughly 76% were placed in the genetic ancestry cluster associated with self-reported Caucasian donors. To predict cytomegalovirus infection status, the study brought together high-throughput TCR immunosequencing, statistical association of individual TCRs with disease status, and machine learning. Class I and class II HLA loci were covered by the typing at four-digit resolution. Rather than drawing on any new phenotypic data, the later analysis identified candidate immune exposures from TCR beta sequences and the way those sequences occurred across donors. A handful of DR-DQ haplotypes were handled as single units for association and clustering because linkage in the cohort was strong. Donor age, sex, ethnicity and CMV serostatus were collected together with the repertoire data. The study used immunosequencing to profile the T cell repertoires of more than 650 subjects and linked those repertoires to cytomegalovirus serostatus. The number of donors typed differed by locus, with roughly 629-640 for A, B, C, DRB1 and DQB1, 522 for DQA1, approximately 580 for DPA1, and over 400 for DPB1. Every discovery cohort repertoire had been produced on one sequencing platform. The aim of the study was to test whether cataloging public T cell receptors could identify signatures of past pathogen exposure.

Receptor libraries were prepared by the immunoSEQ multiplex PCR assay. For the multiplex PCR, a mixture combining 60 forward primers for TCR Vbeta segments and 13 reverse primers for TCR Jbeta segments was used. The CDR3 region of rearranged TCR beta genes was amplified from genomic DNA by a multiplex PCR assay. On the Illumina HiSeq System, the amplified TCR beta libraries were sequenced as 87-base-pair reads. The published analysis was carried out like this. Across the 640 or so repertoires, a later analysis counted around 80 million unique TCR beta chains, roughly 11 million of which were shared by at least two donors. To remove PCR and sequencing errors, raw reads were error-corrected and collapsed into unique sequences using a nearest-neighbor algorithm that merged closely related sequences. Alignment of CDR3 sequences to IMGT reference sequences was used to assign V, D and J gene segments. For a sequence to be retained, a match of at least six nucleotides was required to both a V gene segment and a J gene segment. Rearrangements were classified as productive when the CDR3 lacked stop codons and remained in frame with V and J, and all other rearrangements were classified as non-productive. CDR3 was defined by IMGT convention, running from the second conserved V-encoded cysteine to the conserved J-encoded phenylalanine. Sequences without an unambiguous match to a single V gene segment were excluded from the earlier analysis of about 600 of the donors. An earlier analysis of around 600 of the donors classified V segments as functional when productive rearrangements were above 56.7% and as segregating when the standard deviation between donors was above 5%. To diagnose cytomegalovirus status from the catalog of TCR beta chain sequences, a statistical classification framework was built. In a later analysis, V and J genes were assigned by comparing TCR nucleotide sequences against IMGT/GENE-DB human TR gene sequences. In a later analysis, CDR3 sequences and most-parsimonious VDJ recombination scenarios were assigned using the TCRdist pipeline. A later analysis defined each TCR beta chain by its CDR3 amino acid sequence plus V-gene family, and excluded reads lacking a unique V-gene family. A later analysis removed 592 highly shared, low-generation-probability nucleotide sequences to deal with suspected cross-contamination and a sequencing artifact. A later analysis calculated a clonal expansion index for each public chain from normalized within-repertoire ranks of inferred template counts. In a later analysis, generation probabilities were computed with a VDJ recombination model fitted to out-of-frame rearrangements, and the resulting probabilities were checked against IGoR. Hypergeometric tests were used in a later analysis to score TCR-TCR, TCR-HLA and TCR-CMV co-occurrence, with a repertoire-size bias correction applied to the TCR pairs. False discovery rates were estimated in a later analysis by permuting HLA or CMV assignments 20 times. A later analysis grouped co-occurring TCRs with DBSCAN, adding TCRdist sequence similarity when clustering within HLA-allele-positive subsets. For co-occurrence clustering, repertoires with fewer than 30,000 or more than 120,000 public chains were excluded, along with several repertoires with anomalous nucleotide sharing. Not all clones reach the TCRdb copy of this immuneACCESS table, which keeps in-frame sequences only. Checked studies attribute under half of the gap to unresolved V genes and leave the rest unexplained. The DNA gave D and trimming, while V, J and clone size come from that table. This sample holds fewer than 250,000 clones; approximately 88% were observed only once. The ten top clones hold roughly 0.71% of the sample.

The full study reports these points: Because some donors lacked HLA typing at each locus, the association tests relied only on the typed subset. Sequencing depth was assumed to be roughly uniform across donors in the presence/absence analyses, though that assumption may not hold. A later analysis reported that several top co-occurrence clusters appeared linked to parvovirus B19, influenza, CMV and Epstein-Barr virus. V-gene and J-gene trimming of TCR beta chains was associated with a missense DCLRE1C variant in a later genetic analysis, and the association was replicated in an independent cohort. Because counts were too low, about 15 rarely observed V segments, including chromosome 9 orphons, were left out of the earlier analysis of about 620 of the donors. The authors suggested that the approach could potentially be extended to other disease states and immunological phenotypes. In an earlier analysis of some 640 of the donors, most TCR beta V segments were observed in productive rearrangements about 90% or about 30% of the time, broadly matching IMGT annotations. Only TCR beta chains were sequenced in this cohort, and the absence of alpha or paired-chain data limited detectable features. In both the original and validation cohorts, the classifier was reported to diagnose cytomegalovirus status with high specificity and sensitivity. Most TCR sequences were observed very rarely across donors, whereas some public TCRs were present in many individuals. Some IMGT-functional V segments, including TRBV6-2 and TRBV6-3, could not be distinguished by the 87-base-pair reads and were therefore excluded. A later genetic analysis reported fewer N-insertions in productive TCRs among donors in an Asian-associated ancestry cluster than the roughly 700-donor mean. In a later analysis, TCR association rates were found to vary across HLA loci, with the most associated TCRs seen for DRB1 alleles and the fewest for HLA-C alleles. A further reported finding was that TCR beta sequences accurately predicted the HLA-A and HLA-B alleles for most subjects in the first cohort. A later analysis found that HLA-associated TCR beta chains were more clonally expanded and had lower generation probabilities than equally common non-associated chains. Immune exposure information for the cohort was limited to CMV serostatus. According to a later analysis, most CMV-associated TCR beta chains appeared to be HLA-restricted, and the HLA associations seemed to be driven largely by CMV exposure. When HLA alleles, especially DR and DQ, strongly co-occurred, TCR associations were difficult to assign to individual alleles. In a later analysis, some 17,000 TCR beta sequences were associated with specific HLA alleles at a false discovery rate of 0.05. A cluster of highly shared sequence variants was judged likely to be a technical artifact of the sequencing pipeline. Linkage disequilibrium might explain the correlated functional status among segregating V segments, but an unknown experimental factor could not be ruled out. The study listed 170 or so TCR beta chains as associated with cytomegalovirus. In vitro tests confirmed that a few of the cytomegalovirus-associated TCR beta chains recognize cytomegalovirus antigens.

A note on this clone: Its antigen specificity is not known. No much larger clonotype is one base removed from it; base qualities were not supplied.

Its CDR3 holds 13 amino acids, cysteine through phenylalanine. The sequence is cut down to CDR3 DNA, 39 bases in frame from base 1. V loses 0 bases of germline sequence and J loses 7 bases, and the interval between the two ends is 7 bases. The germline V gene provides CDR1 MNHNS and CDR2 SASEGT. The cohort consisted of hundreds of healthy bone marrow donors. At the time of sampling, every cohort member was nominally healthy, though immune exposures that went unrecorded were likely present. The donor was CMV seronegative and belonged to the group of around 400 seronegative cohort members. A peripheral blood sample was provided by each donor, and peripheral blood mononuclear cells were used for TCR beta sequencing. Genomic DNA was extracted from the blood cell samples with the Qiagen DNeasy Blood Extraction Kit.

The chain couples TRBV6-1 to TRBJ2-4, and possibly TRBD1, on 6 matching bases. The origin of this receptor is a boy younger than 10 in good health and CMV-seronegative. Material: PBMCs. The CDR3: CASSEARGNIQYF. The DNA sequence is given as TGTGCCAGCAGTGAAGCTAGGGGGAACATTCAGTACTTC.